This TCR beta chain was recovered during a study of CD8 T cells in Susac syndrome. Reverse transcription of roughly 0.5 to 1 ug RNA was performed with random hexamers. The authors amplified TCR beta CDR3 across 54 Vbeta and 13 Jbeta using immunoSEQ multiplex PCR. A single record per CDR3 protein comes from TCRdb applying MiXCR to the immunoSEQ multiplex PCR reads. The sample carries approximately 180,000 distinct CDR3 sequences, approximately 96% recorded once. TEMRA cells underwent FACS enrichment and CD8+ and CD4+ T cells underwent negative isolation. Looked up from germline, CDR1 is SNHLY and CDR2 is FYNNEI. The CDR3 consists of 13 residues. The J segment lost 1 base and the V segment lost 6 bases, leaving 3 bases of the junction unmatched.

The gene calls are TRBV2 and TRBJ2-7, with TRBD1 identical over 7 bases. This sequence was found in a human donor with multiple sclerosis. The sequencing sample was made of CD4+ T cells from PBMCs. The CDR3 DNA reads as TGTGCCAGCAGGGGACAGTGGTCCTACGAGCAGTACTTC. It yields the protein CASRGQWSYEQYF. Full variable domain (remainder filled in from reference TRBV2 and TRBJ2-7): EPEVTQTPSHQVTQMGQEVILRCVPISNHLYFYWYRQILGQKVEFLVSFYNNEISEKSEIFDDQFSVERPDGSNFTLKIRSTKLEDSAMYFCASRGQWSYEQYFGPGTRLTVT.